The 5 T cell receptor beta chains listed next were all sequenced from one sample in a study of cytomegalovirus exposure and HLA in healthy donors. PCR amplification relied on 60 Vbeta primers (plus 13 Jbeta primers). Libraries were prepared by immunoSEQ multiplex PCR; TCRdb keeps only in-frame clonotypes and omits some of them. Among 150,000 to 200,000 clones listed, roughly 65% were seen once. The sample taken for sequencing was PBMCs. Receptor source: a woman aged 18-29 years in good health and CMV-seropositive.

The V and J genes are TRBV4-3 and TRBJ1-2, with D hard to call. Germline V gene data show CDR1 as LGHNA and CDR2 as YSLEER. The ends were cut back, 0 bases at V and 4 bases at J, with 18 bases in the middle. This CDR3 is built from 17 residues. The CDR3 nucleotides read TGCGCCAGCAGCCAAGATCTCAACGGGGTTCGGGGCTATGGCTACACCTTC. Translated, it gives CASSQDLNGVRGYGYTF.

The chain couples TRBV30 to TRBJ2-1; 8 bases align to TRBD2. From germline, CDR1 is GTSNPN and CDR2 SVGIG (reference sequence). The CDR3 is 14 residues long. J lost 4 bases, V lost 6 bases, and 8 bases had no gene match. CDR3 DNA: TGTGCCTGTTGGCTCGGGGGGGCTTACAATGAGCAGTTCTTC. Its protein is CACWLGGAYNEQFF.

This clone appeared a single time. Here the CDR3 DNA reads TGTGCCAGCAGTGTGCAGGACTTCACTGAAGCTTTCTTT. Translating it yields CASSVQDFTEAFF. The chain has TRBV6-1 and TRBJ1-1; the D is unclear. Looked up from germline, CDR1 is MNHNS and CDR2 is SASEGT. V was pared by 4 bases and J by 4 bases, with 10 bases between. The CDR3 is 13 amino acids.

This clone was seen more than once but under ten times. V usage is TRBV5-3 and J usage is TRBJ1-1, with unresolved D. TRBV5-3 is annotated as an ORF whose role is uncertain. Trimming took 4 bases from V and 2 from J, leaving 15 bases between them. CDR3 length: 15 residues. CDR3 sequence: CARSDSPDCNTEAFF. The CDR3, as DNA: TGTGCCAGAAGCGACTCACCCGACTGCAACACTGAAGCTTTCTTT.

The chain recombines TRBV9 with TRBJ2-1; D might be TRBD2 (5 bases). CDR1 is SGDLS, CDR2 YYNGEE, per germline. The CDR3 covers 16 residues. V lost 3 bases to trimming and J lost 3 bases, with 16 bases between them. The CDR3 is CASSGLKDTDYNEQFF. CDR3 bases: TGTGCCAGCAGCGGACTAAAAGACACAGACTACAATGAGCAGTTCTTC. The full variable domain, in which reference TRBV9 and TRBJ2-1 provide the parts outside the CDR3, is DSGVTQTPKHLITATGQRVTLRCSPRSGDLSVYWYQQSLDQGLQFLIQYYNGEERAKGNILERFSAQQFPDLHSELNLSSLELGDSALYFCASSGLKDTDYNEQFFGPGTRLTVL.